The rows below give T cell receptor beta chains drawn from one sample of a study of blood T cells in healthy people across ages. TCRdb reprocessed the 5' RACE reads via MiXCR and lists one record per CDR3 protein. The sample consists of hundreds of thousands of distinct CDR3 sequences, roughly 50% of them appearing once. Sequences were obtained from blood. Receptor source: a man between 25 and 39 years old in good health. Both conserved end residues are part of each CDR3. D genes are given only for firm matches. A clone size is listed for some rows: how often the clone was seen (once, few, many), or a class if it is expanded.

CDR3aa: CATKGGYEQYF
CDR3nt: TGTGCCACCAAAGGGGGTTACGAGCAGTACTTC
j_gene: TRBJ2-7
d_gene: NA
v_gene: TRBV6-2/TRBV6-3
abundance: NA

CDR3aa: CASSSGTLWEQYF
CDR3nt: TGTGCCAGCAGTTCCGGGACACTCTGGGAGCAGTACTTC
j_gene: TRBJ2-7
d_gene: NA
v_gene: TRBV28
abundance: few

CDR3aa: CASSTDRGAYNEQFF
CDR3nt: TGTGCCAGCAGCACCGACAGGGGCGCCTACAATGAGCAGTTCTTC
j_gene: TRBJ2-1
d_gene: TRBD1
v_gene: TRBV11-3
abundance: NA

CDR3aa: CASSQDTGSSYNEQFF
CDR3nt: TGCGCCAGCAGCCAAGATACCGGAAGCTCCTACAATGAGCAGTTCTTC
j_gene: TRBJ2-1
d_gene: NA
v_gene: TRBV14
abundance: NA

CDR3aa: CASSDRTGRDETQYF
CDR3nt: TGCGCCAGCAGCGACCGGACAGGGAGGGATGAGACCCAGTACTTC
j_gene: TRBJ2-5
d_gene: NA
v_gene: TRBV5-1
abundance: NA

CDR3aa: CASSTPNGVSNTGELFF
CDR3nt: TGTGCCAGCAGCACACCGAATGGGGTTTCGAACACCGGGGAGCTGTTTTTT
j_gene: TRBJ2-2
d_gene: NA
v_gene: TRBV7-2
abundance: NA

CDR3aa: CASRRTGSDTQYF
CDR3nt: TGTGCCAGCAGAAGGACGGGGTCTGATACGCAGTATTTT
j_gene: TRBJ2-3
d_gene: NA
v_gene: TRBV27
abundance: few

CDR3aa: CASSSVGELFF
CDR3nt: TGTGCCAGCAGTTCTGTGGGGGAGCTGTTTTTT
j_gene: TRBJ2-2
d_gene: NA
v_gene: TRBV6-5
abundance: NA

CDR3aa: CASSLKGSLGYTF
CDR3nt: TGTGCCAGCAGTTTAAAGGGGTCCCTCGGCTACACCTTC
j_gene: TRBJ1-2
d_gene: NA
v_gene: TRBV12-3/TRBV12-4
abundance: few

CDR3aa: CAISESTSGGSFSYEQYF
CDR3nt: TGTGCCATCAGTGAGTCGACTAGCGGGGGTTCCTTCTCCTACGAGCAGTACTTC
j_gene: TRBJ2-7
d_gene: TRBD2
v_gene: TRBV10-3
abundance: NA

CDR3aa: CSARDLATYEQYF
CDR3nt: TGCAGTGCTAGAGATTTGGCAACCTACGAGCAGTACTTC
j_gene: TRBJ2-7
d_gene: NA
v_gene: TRBV20-1
abundance: NA

CDR3aa: CASSVGGADSSYEQYF
CDR3nt: TGTGCCAGCAGCGTAGGGGGGGCGGATAGCTCCTACGAGCAGTACTTC
j_gene: TRBJ2-7
d_gene: NA
v_gene: TRBV9
abundance: NA